The 32 T cell receptor beta chains below were found in one sample sequenced in a study of human T cells and chemical hapten exposure. TCRdb itself ran the RACE reads through MiXCR, one entry per CDR3 protein. The profile shows around 99,000 distinct CDR3 sequences, 9.5% to 15% of them singletons. Time point here: patch test 1, 2 weeks after DPC sensitization. Indicated treatment: therapeutic diphenylcyclopropenone sensitization with weekly scalp DPC. Sample: whole blood, taken in connection with sensitization to the hapten diphenylcyclopropenone (DPC). The source of these receptors is a middle-aged woman with alopecia areata. Some clones in this sample may be carry-over from other donors' samples.

This clonotype was detected only a few times. The chain is built from TRBV5-1 and TRBJ1-1; D remains unclear. CDR1 and CDR2 (germline): SGHRS, YFSETQ. This CDR3 is built from 15 residues. V lost 4 bases, J lost 1 base, and 14 bases lay in between. The CDR3 sequence is CASSEAGFANTEAFF. The CDR3 DNA reads TGCGCCAGCAGCGAAGCGGGGTTTGCGAACACTGAAGCTTTCTTT.

This clonotype was observed at least ten times. The V gene is TRBV6-2 or TRBV6-3, the J gene TRBJ2-5; D possibly corresponds to TRBD2 (5 bases). CDR1 and CDR2 from the germline V gene are MNHEY and SVGEGT. The CDR3 spans 13 residues. Between the trimmed V and J ends, which lost 6 bases and 2 bases, there was a span of 10 bases. The CDR3 DNA is TGTGCCAGCAGCCAAGCGGAACAAGAGACCCAGTACTTC. It encodes CASSQAEQETQYF.

This clonotype was observed many times. The chain links TRBV12-3 or TRBV12-4 to TRBJ1-5; D ambiguous. The CDR3 covers 12 residues. V lost 4 bases, J lost 4 bases, and 5 bases lay in between. The CDR3 here is CASSYGNQPQHF. CDR3 bases: TGTGCCAGCAGTTACGGTAATCAGCCCCAGCATTTT.

This clonotype appeared a few times. V usage is TRBV7-2 and J usage is TRBJ1-2; a possible D gene is TRBD1 (6 bases). The CDR3 has 14 residues. Germline V gives CDR1 SGHTA, CDR2 FQGNSA. V shed 5 bases and J shed 5 bases, with 15 bases lying between them. Here the CDR3 DNA reads TGTGCCAGCAGCATTCCCAGGGGATCGTATGGCTACACCTTC. The encoded protein is CASSIPRGSYGYTF.

This clonotype was detected a few times. The chain carries TRBV7-2 and TRBJ2-1; 7 bases agree with TRBD1. The CDR3 is 16 amino acids. V was clipped by 3 bases and J by 0 bases; unmatched bases: 5. Germline V gene data show CDR1 as SGHTA and CDR2 as FQGNSA. The CDR3 DNA reads as TGTGCCAGCAGCTTCCTGACAGGGCGCTCCTACAATGAGCAGTTCTTC. It codes for CASSFLTGRSYNEQFF.

This chain uses TRBV10-3 with TRBJ2-3, with D unresolved. Germline CDR1 reads ENHRY; CDR2 reads SYGVKD. The CDR3 extends over 12 amino acids. In DNA, the CDR3 is TGTGCGTCCCGGCCTAACACAGATACGCAGTATTTT. Its translation: CASRPNTDTQYF.

The sample holds many counts of this clonotype. V gene TRBV12-3 or TRBV12-4 combines with J gene TRBJ2-1; 8 bases are shared with TRBD2. The CDR3 is 13 residues long. Trimming took 6 bases from V and 7 from J; bases not matched to a gene: 5. The CDR3 DNA reads as TGTGCCAGCAGAGGACTAGCTGGAAATGAGCAGTTCTTC. Protein sequence: CASRGLAGNEQFF.

The rearrangement joins TRBV6-2 or TRBV6-3 to TRBJ1-2; a possible D gene is TRBD1 (5 bases). Germline lookup yields CDR1 MNHEY and CDR2 SVGEGT. There are 13 residues in the CDR3. The ends were cut back, 2 bases at V and 8 bases at J, with 12 bases in the middle. The CDR3 sequence: CASSYTGQGGYTF. CDR3 coding DNA: TGTGCCAGCAGTTACACAGGACAAGGAGGCTACACCTTC.

In regard to this clonotype: The CDR3 ends on some other residue instead of the conserved phenylalanine or tryptophan, so this is likely a read error. The chain has TRBV20-1 and TRBJ1-2; D is unresolved. The CDR3 totals 12 residues. V shed 3 bases and J shed 4 bases, with 9 bases lying between them. CDR1 DFQATT and CDR2 SNEGSKA come from the germline V gene (reference sequence). The chain's CDR3 is CSARQAPYGYTL. The CDR3 DNA is TGCAGTGCTAGGCAGGCCCCCTATGGCTACACCCTC.

The chain carries TRBV6-1 and TRBJ1-5; D not certain. Germline CDR1 MNHNS, CDR2 SASEGT. V was cut by 3 bases and J by 3 bases, with 9 bases left in between. The CDR3 is 14 amino acids. CDR3 in amino acids: CASSDHLLNQPQHF. CDR3 nucleotides: TGTGCCAGCAGTGACCATTTACTCAATCAGCCCCAGCATTTT.

The genes are TRBV11-2 and TRBJ2-1, with unresolved D. Germline lookup yields CDR1 SGHAT and CDR2 FQNNGV. The CDR3 runs 17 residues. V was shortened by 1 base and J by 0 bases, with 13 bases between the two germline ends. The CDR3 spells CASSLGPLRSSYNEQFF. CDR3 nucleotide sequence: TGTGCCAGCAGCTTAGGGCCCCTAAGGAGCTCCTACAATGAGCAGTTCTTC. The full variable domain, completed using reference TRBV11-2 and TRBJ2-1, is EAGVAQSPRYKIIEKRQSVAFWCNPISGHATLYWYQQILGQGPKLLIQFQNNGVVDDSQLPKDRFSAERLKGVDSTLKIQPAKLEDSAVYLCASSLGPLRSSYNEQFFGPGTRLTVL.

This clonotype was found a few times. The chain combines TRBV27 with TRBJ1-6; TRBD1 is a possible D gene (5 bases). The CDR3 totals 12 residues. Germline CDR1 and CDR2: MNHEY and SMNVEV (reference sequence). The V gene lost 9 bases and the J gene lost 11 bases, with 14 bases spanning the gap. The CDR3 DNA reads TGTGCCAGTTACGACTTAGGGGCACCCCTCCACTTT. Protein sequence: CASYDLGAPLHF.

This clonotype was observed a few times. This sequence joins TRBV28 and TRBJ2-4; no reliable D call. Germline CDR1 MDHEN, CDR2 SYDVKM. Trimming shortened V by 2 bases and J by 0 bases, and 11 bases separated the two germline ends. The length of the CDR3 is 16 residues. For the CDR3, the DNA is TGTGCCAGCAGTTTAAGGCGGAGCTTAGCCAAAAACATTCAGTACTTC. It is translated as CASSLRRSLAKNIQYF.

The chain is built from TRBV2 and TRBJ2-7; 9 bases are a match to TRBD2. Per germline, CDR1 SNHLY and CDR2 FYNNEI. The J segment lost 3 bases and the V segment lost 1 base, leaving 4 bases of the junction unmatched. This CDR3 has 15 residues. DNA of the CDR3: TGTGCCAGCAGTGAAGGACTAGCGGCAAACTACGAGCAGTACTTC. Translating it yields CASSEGLAANYEQYF.

The rearrangement joins TRBV27 to TRBJ2-7, with TRBD2 as a possible D gene (6 bases). Germline V gene data show CDR1 as MNHEY and CDR2 as SMNVEV (reference sequence). The CDR3 length is 13 residues. The V end lost 7 bases, the J end lost 2 bases, and 12 bases lay between the germline ends. As DNA, the CDR3 is TGTGCCAGCAAACCGGGAGACGCCTACGAGCAGTACTTC. It codes for CASKPGDAYEQYF.

A few counts support this clonotype. This rearrangement joins TRBV5-1 to TRBJ1-6; D not certain. The V and J ends lost 2 bases and 7 bases respectively, with 7 bases between them. CDR3 length: 13 residues. Germline CDR1 and CDR2: SGHRS and YFSETQ. In DNA, the CDR3 is TGCGCCAGCAGCTTCGGGAAGAATTCACCCCTCCACTTT. This codes for CASSFGKNSPLHF.

This clonotype was detected ten times or more. The V and J genes are TRBV27 and TRBJ2-1; 11 bases align to TRBD2. Germline values: CDR1 MNHEY, CDR2 SMNVEV (reference sequence). The CDR3 contains 14 residues. The V gene end was trimmed by 7 bases and the J gene end by 7 bases; junction bases not matched to a gene: 6. The CDR3 DNA sequence: TGTGCCAGCACACTAGCGGGAGCTGGTAATGAGCAGTTCTTC. Its protein product is CASTLAGAGNEQFF.

The chain uses TRBV3-1 and TRBJ2-3; perhaps TRBD2 as D (6 bases). There are 16 residues in the CDR3. CDR1 and CDR2 from the germline V gene are LGHDT and YNNKEL (reference sequence). The V end lost 4 bases, the J end lost 1 base, and 15 bases lay between the germline ends. The CDR3 coding sequence is TGTGCCAGCAGCCCCCATAGGGCTAGCGGCACAGATACGCAGTATTTT. Protein: CASSPHRASGTDTQYF.

This clonotype came up a few times. The chain uses TRBV28 and TRBJ1-2, with D uncertain. Germline values: CDR1 MDHEN, CDR2 SYDVKM. The CDR3 runs 12 residues. The germline V and J ends were trimmed by 3 bases and 6 bases, with 8 bases remaining between them. In nucleotides, the CDR3 is TGTGCCAGCAGTTTGGCGAGAAATGGCTACACCTTC. It is translated as CASSLARNGYTF.

To note about this clonotype: At one boundary the junction diverges from the germline segment, which might be a read error. V gene TRBV6-2 or TRBV6-3 combines with J gene TRBJ2-7; D is possibly TRBD2 (5 bases). The germline CDR1 and CDR2 sequences are MNHEY and SVGEGT. The CDR3 is 13 residues long. Here the CDR3 DNA reads TGTGCCAGCAGTCCGGCCACGGGATCGCCCTTCTCCTTC. Translated: CASSPATGSPFSF.

This clonotype appeared many times. This rearrangement joins TRBV5-4 to TRBJ1-6; D is undetermined. The CDR3 contains 14 residues. Trimming stripped 2 bases from V and 6 bases from J, with 9 bases between. Germline CDR1 SGHNT, CDR2 YYREEE (reference sequence). The CDR3 nucleotides are TGTGCCAGCAGCTTTCGAGTCTCTAATTCACCCCTCCACTTT. Its protein is CASSFRVSNSPLHF.

The gene calls are TRBV4-2 and TRBJ2-3; D uncertain. In germline, CDR1 is LGHNA, CDR2 YNFKEQ. This CDR3 spans 15 amino acids. The V gene lost 0 bases and the J gene lost 0 bases, with 7 bases spanning the gap. The CDR3 DNA reads as TGTGCCAGCAGCCAAGACGGGTCTAGCACAGATACGCAGTATTTT. Encoded protein: CASSQDGSSTDTQYF.

This clonotype has just a few counts. The chain uses TRBV7-8 and TRBJ2-3, with D uncertain. Deletions cut 4 bases from V and 7 bases from J, with 18 bases between. CDR3 size: 15 residues. Per the germline V gene, CDR1 is SGHVS and CDR2 is FQNEAQ. For the CDR3, the DNA is TGTGCCAGCAGCTCCGCGACTGCTATGGTACATACGCAGTATTTT. This gives the protein CASSSATAMVHTQYF.

CDR3 in DNA: TGTGCCAGCAGCCTCAACCCGGGCCCTGACACTGAAGCTTTCTTT. Translation gives CASSLNPGPDTEAFF. This chain connects TRBV7-3 to TRBJ1-1; D unclear. V lost 5 bases and J 3 bases, leaving 16 bases between the germline ends. CDR1 SGHTA and CDR2 FQGTGA come from the germline V gene. CDR3 size: 15 residues.

The chain links TRBV29-1 to TRBJ2-7; TRBD1 matches at 7 bases. Germline V gene data show CDR1 as SQVTM and CDR2 as ANQGSEA. V shed 2 bases, J shed 2 bases, and the junction held 6 bases outside the gene matches. This CDR3 is built from 14 residues. The CDR3 nucleotides read TGCAGCGTTGAATGGGGGACAGTTCCCTACGAGCAGTACTTC. Protein sequence: CSVEWGTVPYEQYF.

This clonotype turned up a few times. The CDR3 bases are TGTGCCAGCAGTGCTAGCGGGAGCTCCTACAATGAGCAGTTCTTC. Translation gives CASSASGSSYNEQFF. The V call is TRBV6-4, the J call TRBJ2-1, with 10 bases matching TRBD2. V shed 4 bases, J shed 0 bases, and the junction held 0 bases outside the gene matches. Germline V gene lookup returns CDR1 MRHNA and CDR2 SNTAGT. The CDR3 extends over 15 amino acids.

The rearrangement joins TRBV21-1 to TRBJ2-7; the table's D call, TRBD1, has no DNA check behind it. TRBV21-1 is flagged as a pseudogene. The CDR3 runs to 14 residues. The CDR3 protein is CASTQQGAGYEQYF. CDR3 DNA sequence: TGTGCCAGCACGCAGCAGGGGGCTGGATACGAGCAGTACTTC.

In this sample, this clonotype turned up a few times. The chain uses TRBV6-2 or TRBV6-3 and TRBJ2-1, with 7 bases aligning to TRBD2. CDR1 MNHEY and CDR2 SVGEGT come from the germline V gene. V lost 2 bases and J lost 4; bases outside the gene matches: 8. CDR3 length: 16 residues. The CDR3 spells CASSYRPGLSYNEQFF. Here the CDR3 DNA reads TGTGCCAGCAGTTACCGACCGGGACTATCTTACAATGAGCAGTTCTTC.

This clonotype was detected ten times or more. The rearrangement uses TRBV6-2 or TRBV6-3 and TRBJ2-6, with D unresolved. CDR3 length: 15 amino acids. Germline V gene lookup returns CDR1 MNHEY and CDR2 SVGEGT. V was pared by 0 bases and J by 0 bases, with 3 bases between. In nucleotides, the CDR3 is TGTGCCAGCAGTTACTCTAGCTCTGGGGCCAACGTCCTGACTTTC. As protein: CASSYSSSGANVLTF.

The chain's CDR3 is CSASFGTQYF. The CDR3 nucleotides are TGCAGTGCTAGCTTCGGTACGCAGTATTTT. This chain uses TRBV20-1 with TRBJ2-3; D is ambiguous. CDR1 and CDR2 from the germline V gene are DFQATT and SNEGSKA (reference sequence). V lost 3 bases and J 8 bases, leaving 6 bases between the germline ends. The length of the CDR3 is 10 residues.

In its sample, this clonotype was seen a few times. J is TRBJ2-7 and V is TRBV20-1, with D possibly matching TRBD1 (6 bases). Trimming stripped 2 bases from V and 11 bases from J, with 16 bases between. This CDR3 is built from 12 residues. Germline V gives CDR1 DFQATT, CDR2 SNEGSKA (reference sequence). The CDR3 here is CSARWGLKGEYF. The CDR3, as DNA: TGCAGTGCTAGATGGGGTCTGAAGGGGGAGTACTTC.

The table lists this clonotype with a few counts. V usage is TRBV28 and J usage is TRBJ2-2, with TRBD1 matching 10 bases. The CDR3 sequence is 14 residues long. Trimming took 10 bases from V and 4 from J; bases not matched to a gene: 6. CDR1 is MDHEN, CDR2 SYDVKM, per germline. The CDR3 region has the DNA TGTGCCACCCCAAGGACAGGGGGCACCGGGGAGCTGTTTTTT. Its translation: CATPRTGGTGELFF.